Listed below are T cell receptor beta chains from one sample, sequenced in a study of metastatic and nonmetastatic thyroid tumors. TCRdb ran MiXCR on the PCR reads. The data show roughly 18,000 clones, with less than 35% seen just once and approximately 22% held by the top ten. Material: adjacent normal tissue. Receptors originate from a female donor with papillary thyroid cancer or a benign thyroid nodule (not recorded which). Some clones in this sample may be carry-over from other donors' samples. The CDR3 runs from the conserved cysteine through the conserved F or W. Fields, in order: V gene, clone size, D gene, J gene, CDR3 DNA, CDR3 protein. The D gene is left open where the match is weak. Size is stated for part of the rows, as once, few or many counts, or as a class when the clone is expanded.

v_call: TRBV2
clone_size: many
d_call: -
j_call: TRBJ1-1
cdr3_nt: TGTGCCAGCGTGAACCCCCGACGGCGGAACACTGAAGCTTTCTTT
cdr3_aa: CASVNPRRRNTEAFF

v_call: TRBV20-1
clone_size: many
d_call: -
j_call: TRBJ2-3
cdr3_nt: TGCAGTGCTAGATCTAAGAGCACAGATACGCAGTATTTT
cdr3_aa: CSARSKSTDTQYF

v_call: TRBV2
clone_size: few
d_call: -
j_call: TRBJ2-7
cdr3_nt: TGTGCCAGCAGTGAACAGCTCTTTTCCTACGAGCAGTACTTC
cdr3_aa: CASSEQLFSYEQYF

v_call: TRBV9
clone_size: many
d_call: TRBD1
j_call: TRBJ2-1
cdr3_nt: TGTGCCAGCAGCTTTACGACAGGGGAGGATGAGCAGTTCTTC
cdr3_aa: CASSFTTGEDEQFF

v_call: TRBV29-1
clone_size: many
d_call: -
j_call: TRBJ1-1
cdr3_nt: TGCAGCGTTCAGGTGGTGGGGGGCGCTTACACTGAAGCTTTCTTT
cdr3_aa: CSVQVVGGAYTEAFF

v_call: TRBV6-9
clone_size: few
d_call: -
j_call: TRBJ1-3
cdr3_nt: TGTGCCAGCATTTCCGGGGGGAACAGGGCTGGAAACACCATATATTTC
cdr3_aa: CASISGGNRAGNTIYF

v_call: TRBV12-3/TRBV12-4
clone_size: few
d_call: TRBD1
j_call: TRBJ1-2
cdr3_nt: TGTGCCAGCACTCTAGGGGGCGACCCACGAATTTATGGCTACACCTTC
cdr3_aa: CASTLGGDPRIYGYTF

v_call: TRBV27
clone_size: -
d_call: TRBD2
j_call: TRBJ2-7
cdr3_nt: TGTGCCAGTAGTATGACTAGCGGGGGGCATACCTACGAGCAGTACTTC
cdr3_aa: CASSMTSGGHTYEQYF

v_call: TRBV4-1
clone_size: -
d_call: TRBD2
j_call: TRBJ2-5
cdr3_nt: TGCGCCAGCAGCCAAGTACCTAGCGGGCAGGAGACCCAGTACTTC
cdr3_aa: CASSQVPSGQETQYF

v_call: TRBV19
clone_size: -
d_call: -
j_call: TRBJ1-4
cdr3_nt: TGTGCCAGTAGTGCCCTGGGGCCATCCGTTTTGTACGCAACTAATGAAAAACTGTTTTTT
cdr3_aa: CASSALGPSVLYATNEKLFF

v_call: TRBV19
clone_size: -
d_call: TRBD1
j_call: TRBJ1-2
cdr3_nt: TGTGCCAGTAGTACTCCGGGACAGTCCTATGGCTACACCTTC
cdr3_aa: CASSTPGQSYGYTF

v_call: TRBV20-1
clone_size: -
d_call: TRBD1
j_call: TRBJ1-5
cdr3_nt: TGCAGTGCTAGAATCCAGGGGGCGGGTCAGCCCCAGCATTTT
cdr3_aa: CSARIQGAGQPQHF

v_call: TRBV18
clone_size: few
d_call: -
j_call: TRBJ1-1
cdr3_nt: TGTGCCAGCTCACCAATCCAACCTGCAAGAAACACTGAAGCTTTCTTT
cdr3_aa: CASSPIQPARNTEAFF

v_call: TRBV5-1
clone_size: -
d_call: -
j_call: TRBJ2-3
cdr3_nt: TGCGCCAGCAGCGTGATTACTAGCACAGATACGCAGTATTTT
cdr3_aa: CASSVITSTDTQYF